Below, one T cell receptor beta chain is given with its context. Its antigen is currently unknown. This entry is derived from a study of T cells in localized non-small cell lung cancer. Findings of the study overall: Appearing in adjacent lung were a median about 59 of the top 100 tumor clones. The highest T cell clonality was in uninvolved adjacent lung, above tumor.

CDR3 length: 14 residues. Trimming at V came to 0 bases and at J to 5 bases, leaving 3 bases not matched to a gene. Germline CDR1 reads WNHNN; CDR2 reads SYGVQD (reference sequence). Only in-frame clones appear in the TCRdb table, and some are missing; sequencing was by immunoSEQ multiplex PCR. The repertoire holds about 52,000 clones, with approximately 86% as singletons. The source of this sequence is a female donor with stage II lung adenocarcinoma. The sequenced sample was PBMCs, obtained before any cancer treatment. The rearrangement links TRBV10-1 to TRBJ2-5, with TRBD1 matching 7 bases. CDR3 bases: TGCGCCAGCAGTGAGTCGGGCAGGGGGGAGACCCAGTACTTC. Translating gives CASSESGRGETQYF.